This record concerns one T cell receptor (beta chain) sequence. The sample originates from a study of control samples from healthy donors and cancer patients. Trimming took off 7 bases at V and 1 base at J, with 17 bases between the two ends. Germline-derived CDR1 and CDR2 are LNHDA and SQIVND (reference sequence). The CDR3 is 16 residues long. The assay was immunoSEQ multiplex PCR, and TCRdb's table has in-frame clones only and misses some. Of over 110,000 clones in the sample, about nine tenths were seen once. The chain employs TRBV19 and TRBJ1-3; no clear D gene. Sample: blood. The sequence derives from a man between 25 and 39 years old in good health. CDR3 region: CASTDRLGNSGNTIYF. The CDR3 DNA is TGTGCCAGTACCGATAGACTGGGAAATTCTGGAAACACCATATATTTT.